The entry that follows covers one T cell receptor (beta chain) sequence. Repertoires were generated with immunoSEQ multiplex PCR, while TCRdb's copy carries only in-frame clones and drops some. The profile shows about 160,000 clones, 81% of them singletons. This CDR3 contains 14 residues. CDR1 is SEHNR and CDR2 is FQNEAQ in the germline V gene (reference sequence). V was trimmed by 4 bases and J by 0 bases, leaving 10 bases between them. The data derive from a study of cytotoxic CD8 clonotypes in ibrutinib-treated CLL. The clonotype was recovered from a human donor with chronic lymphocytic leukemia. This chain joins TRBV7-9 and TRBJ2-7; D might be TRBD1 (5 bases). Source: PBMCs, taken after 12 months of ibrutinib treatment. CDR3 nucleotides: TGTGCCAGCAGCTCCCGACAGAGCTCCTACGAGCAGTACTTC. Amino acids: CASSSRQSSYEQYF. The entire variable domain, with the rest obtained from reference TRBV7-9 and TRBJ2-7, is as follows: DTGVSQNPRHKITKRGQNVTFRCDPISEHNRLYWYRQTLGQGPEFLTYFQNEAQLEKSRLLSDRFSAERPKGSFSTLEIQRTEQGDSAMYLCASSSRQSSYEQYFGPGTRLTVT.